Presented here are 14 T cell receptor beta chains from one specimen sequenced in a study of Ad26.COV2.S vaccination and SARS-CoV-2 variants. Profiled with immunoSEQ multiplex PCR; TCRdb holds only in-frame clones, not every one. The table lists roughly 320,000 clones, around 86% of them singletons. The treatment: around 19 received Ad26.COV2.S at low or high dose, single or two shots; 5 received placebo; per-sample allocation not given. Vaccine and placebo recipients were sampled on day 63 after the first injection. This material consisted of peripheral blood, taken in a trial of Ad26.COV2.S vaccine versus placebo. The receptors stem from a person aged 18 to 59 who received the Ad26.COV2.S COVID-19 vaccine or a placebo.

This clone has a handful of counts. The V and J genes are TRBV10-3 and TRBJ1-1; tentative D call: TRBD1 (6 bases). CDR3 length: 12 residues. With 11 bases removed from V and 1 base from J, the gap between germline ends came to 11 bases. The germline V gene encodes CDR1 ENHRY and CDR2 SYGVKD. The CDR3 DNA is TGTGCCCACCGGACAGAGAACACTGAAGCTTTCTTT. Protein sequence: CAHRTENTEAFF.

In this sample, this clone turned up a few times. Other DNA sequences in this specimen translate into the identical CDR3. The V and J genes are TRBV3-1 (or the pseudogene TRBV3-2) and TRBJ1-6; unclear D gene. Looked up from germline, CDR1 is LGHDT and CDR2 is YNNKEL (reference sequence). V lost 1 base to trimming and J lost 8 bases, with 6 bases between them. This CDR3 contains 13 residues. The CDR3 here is CASSQGVDSPLHF. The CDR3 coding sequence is TGTGCCAGCAGCCAAGGGGTGGATTCACCCCTCCACTTT.

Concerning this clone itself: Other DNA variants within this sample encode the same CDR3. CDR3 residues: CASSLGINTEAFF. CDR3 nucleotides: TGTGCCAGCAGCCTCGGGATTAACACTGAAGCTTTCTTT. This chain uses TRBV11-1 with TRBJ1-1; unclear D gene. V lost 5 bases and J 2 bases, leaving 9 bases between the germline ends. CDR3 length: 13 residues. Germline lookup yields CDR1 SGHAT and CDR2 FQDESV (reference sequence).

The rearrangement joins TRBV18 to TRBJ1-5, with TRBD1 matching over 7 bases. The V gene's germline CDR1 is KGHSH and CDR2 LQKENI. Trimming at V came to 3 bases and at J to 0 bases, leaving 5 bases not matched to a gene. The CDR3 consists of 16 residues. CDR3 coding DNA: TGTGCCAGCTCACCCGGGACAGCGTATAGCAATCAGCCCCAGCATTTT. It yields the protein CASSPGTAYSNQPQHF.

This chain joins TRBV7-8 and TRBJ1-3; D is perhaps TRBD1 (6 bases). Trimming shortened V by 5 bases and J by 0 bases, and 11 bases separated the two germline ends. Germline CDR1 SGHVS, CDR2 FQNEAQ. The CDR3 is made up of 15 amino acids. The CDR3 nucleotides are TGTGCCAGCAGCCCCGACAGGTCCTCTGGAAACACCATATATTTT. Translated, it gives CASSPDRSSGNTIYF.

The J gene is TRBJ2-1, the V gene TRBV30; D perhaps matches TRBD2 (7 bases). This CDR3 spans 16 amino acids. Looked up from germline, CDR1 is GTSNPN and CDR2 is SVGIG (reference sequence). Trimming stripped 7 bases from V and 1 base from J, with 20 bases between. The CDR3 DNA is TGTGCCTTGGGGCCGGCGGGGGCGGGGTCCTACAATGAGCAGTTCTTC. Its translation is CALGPAGAGSYNEQFF.

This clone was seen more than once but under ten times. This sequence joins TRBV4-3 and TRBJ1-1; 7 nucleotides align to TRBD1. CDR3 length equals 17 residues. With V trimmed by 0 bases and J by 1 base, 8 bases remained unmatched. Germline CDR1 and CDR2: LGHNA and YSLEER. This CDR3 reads CASSQDMVDRRNTEAFF. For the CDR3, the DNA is TGCGCCAGCAGCCAAGATATGGTGGACAGGCGGAACACTGAAGCTTTCTTT.

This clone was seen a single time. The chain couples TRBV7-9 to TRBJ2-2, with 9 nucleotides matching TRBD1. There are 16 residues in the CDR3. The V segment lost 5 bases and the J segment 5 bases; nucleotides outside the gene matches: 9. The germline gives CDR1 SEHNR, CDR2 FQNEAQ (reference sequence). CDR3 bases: TGTGCCAGCAGCCACGGACAGGGGATAGGAACCGGGGAGCTGTTTTTT. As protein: CASSHGQGIGTGELFF.

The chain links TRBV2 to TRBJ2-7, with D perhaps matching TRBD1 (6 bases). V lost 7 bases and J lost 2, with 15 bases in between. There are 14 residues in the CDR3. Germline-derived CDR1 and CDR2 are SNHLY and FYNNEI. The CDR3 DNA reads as TGTGCCAGCAATTTTGAGGACAGACCCTACGAGCAGTACTTC. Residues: CASNFEDRPYEQYF.

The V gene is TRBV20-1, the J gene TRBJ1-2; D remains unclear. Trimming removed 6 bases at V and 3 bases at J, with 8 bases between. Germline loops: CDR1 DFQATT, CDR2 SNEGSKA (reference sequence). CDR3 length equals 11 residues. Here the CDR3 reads CSAPGYYGYTF. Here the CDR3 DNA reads TGCAGTGCCCCTGGTTACTATGGCTACACCTTC.

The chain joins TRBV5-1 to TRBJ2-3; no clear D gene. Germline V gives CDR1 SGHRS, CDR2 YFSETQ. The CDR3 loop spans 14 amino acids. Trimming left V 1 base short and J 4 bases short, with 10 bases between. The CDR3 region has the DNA TGCGCCAGCAGCTTGACTAAATCTGCAGATACGCAGTATTTT. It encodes CASSLTKSADTQYF.

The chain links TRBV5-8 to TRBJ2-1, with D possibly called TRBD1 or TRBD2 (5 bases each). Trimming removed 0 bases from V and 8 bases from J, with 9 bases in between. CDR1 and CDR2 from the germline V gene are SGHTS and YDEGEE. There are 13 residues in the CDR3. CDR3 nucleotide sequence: TGTGCCAGCAGCTTGGGGGGGTTGGATGAGCAGTTCTTC. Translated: CASSLGGLDEQFF.

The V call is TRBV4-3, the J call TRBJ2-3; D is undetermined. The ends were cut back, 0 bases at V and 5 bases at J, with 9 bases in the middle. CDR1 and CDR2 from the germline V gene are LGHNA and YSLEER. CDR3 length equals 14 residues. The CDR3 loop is CASSQDQGLDTQYF. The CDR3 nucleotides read TGCGCCAGCAGCCAAGATCAAGGGTTAGATACGCAGTATTTT.

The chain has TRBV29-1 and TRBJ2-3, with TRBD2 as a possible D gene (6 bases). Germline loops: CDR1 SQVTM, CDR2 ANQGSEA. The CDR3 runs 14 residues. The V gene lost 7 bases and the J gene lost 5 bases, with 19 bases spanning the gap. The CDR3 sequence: CSAGISSGGDTQYF. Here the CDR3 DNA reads TGCAGCGCAGGGATTTCCTCCGGGGGAGATACGCAGTATTTT.